The 2 T cell receptor beta chains reported below all come from one sample, sequenced in a study of blood T cell repertoires in COVID-19. Libraries were prepared by immunoSEQ multiplex PCR; TCRdb keeps only in-frame clonotypes and omits some of them. The table lists about 88,000 clones, roughly nine tenths of them singletons. Source material: peripheral blood. All receptors come from a man aged 60 to 75 with acute or convalescent COVID-19.

This CDR3 reads CASSRGLAGGDTQYF. The CDR3 DNA sequence: TGTGCCAGCAGCCGCGGACTAGCGGGAGGGGATACGCAGTATTTT. This rearrangement joins TRBV3-1 (or the pseudogene TRBV3-2) to TRBJ2-3; 15 bases are a match to TRBD2. Germline V CDR1 and CDR2: LGHDT, YNNKEL (reference sequence). This CDR3 is built from 15 residues. With V trimmed by 4 bases and J by 6 bases, 2 bases remained unmatched.

The chain carries TRBV5-1 and TRBJ2-7; the match to TRBD2 covers 15 bases. Unmatched junction bases numbered 2, after V lost 0 bases and J lost 4 bases. The CDR3 spans 16 residues. Germline loops: CDR1 SGHRS, CDR2 YFSETQ. CDR3 bases: TGCGCCAGCAGCTTGGGCGGGACTAGCGGGAGGTACGAGCAGTACTTC. It codes for CASSLGGTSGRYEQYF.